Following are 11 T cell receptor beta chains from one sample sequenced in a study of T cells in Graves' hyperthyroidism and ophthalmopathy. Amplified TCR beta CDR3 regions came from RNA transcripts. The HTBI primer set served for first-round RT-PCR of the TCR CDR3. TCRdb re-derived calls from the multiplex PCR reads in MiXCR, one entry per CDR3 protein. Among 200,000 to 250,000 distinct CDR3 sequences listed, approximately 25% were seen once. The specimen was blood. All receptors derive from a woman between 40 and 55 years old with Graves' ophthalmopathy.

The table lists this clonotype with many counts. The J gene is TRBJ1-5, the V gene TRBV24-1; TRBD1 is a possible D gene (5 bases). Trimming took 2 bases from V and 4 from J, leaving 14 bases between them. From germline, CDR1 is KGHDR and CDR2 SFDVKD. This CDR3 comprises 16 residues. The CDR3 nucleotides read TGTGCCACCAGTGATTCTGGTCGACAGCCTAATCAGCCCCAGCATTTT. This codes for CATSDSGRQPNQPQHF.

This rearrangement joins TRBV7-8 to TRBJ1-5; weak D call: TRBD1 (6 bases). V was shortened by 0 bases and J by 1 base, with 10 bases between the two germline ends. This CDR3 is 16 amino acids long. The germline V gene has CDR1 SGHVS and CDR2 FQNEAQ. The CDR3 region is CASSLASGTSNQPQHF. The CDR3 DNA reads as TGTGCCAGCAGCTTAGCATCCGGGACAAGCAATCAGCCCCAGCATTTT.

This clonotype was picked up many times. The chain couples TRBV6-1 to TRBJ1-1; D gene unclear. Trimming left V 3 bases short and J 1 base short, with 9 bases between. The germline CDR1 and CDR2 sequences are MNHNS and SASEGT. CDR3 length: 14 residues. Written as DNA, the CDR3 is TGTGCCAGCAGTGAGGAAGTACAGAACACTGAAGCTTTCTTT. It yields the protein CASSEEVQNTEAFF.

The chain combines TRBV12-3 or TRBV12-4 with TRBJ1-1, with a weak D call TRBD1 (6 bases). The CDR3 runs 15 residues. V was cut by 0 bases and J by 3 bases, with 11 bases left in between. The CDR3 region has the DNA TGTGCCAGCAGTTTAGCGACAGGTCGGGACACTGAAGCTTTCTTT. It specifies CASSLATGRDTEAFF.

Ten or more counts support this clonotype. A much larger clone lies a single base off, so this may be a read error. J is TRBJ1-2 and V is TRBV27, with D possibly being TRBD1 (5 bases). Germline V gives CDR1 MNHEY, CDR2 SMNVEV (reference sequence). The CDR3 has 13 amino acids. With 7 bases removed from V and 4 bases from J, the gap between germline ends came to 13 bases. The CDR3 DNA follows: TGTGCCAGCACTAACGGGGGGAGCTATGGCTACACCTTC. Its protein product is CASTNGGSYGYTF.

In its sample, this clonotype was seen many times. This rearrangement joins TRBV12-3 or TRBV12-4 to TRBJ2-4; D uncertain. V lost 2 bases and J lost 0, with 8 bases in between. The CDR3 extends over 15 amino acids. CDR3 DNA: TGTGCCAGCAGTTTAAGGCAGCTAGCCAAAAACATTCAGTACTTC. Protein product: CASSLRQLAKNIQYF.

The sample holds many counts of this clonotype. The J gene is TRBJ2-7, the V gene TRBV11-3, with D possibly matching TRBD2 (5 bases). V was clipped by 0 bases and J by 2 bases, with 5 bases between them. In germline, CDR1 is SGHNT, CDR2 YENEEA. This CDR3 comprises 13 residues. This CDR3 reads CASSLDGTYEQYF. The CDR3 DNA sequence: TGTGCCAGCAGCTTAGACGGGACCTACGAGCAGTACTTC.

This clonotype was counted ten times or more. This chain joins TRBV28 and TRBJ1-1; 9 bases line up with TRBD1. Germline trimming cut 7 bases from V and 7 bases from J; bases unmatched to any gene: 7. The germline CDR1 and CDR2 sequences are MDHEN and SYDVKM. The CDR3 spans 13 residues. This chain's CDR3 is CASTSDRGLEAFF. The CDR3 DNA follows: TGTGCCAGCACCTCGGACAGGGGCCTTGAAGCTTTCTTT.

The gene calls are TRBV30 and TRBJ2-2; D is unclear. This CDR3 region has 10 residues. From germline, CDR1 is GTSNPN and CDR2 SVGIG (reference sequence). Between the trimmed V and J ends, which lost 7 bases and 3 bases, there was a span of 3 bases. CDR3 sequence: CAYDTGELFF. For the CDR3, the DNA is TGTGCCTACGACACCGGGGAGCTGTTTTTT.

This chain's CDR3 is CASSPLVGGFYEQFF. CDR3 nucleotide sequence: TGTGCCAGCAGCCCTCTAGTGGGAGGATTCTACGAGCAGTTCTTC. The V gene is TRBV28, the J gene TRBJ2-7; a possible D gene is TRBD2 (6 bases). The J call may be in error: the DNA end matches TRBJ2-1 better. Per germline, CDR1 MDHEN and CDR2 SYDVKM. The CDR3 extends over 15 amino acids.

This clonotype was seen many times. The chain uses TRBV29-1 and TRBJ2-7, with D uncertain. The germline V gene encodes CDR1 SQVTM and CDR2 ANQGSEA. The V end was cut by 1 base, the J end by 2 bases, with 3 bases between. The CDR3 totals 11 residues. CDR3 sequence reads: CSVEGAYEQYF. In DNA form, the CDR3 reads TGCAGCGTTGAAGGCGCCTACGAGCAGTACTTC.